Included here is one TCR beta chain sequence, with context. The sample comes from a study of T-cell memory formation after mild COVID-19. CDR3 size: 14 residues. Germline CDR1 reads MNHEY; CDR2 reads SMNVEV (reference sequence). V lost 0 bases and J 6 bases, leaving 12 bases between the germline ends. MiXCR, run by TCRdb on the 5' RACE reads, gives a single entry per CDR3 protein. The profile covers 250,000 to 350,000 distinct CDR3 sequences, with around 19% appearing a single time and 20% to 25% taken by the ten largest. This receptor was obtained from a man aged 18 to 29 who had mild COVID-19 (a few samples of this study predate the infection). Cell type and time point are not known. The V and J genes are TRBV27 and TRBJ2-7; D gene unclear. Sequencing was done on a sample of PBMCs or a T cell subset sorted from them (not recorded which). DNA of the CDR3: TGTGCCAGCAGTTTATCAGTAGGGTTCGGCGAGCAGTACTTC. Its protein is CASSLSVGFGEQYF.